The 26 T cell receptor beta chains given below trace back to one sample, sequenced in a study of cytomegalovirus exposure and HLA in healthy donors (dated by TCRdb to the late 2010s). The library was produced with the immunoSEQ multiplex PCR assay. For the multiplex PCR, a mixture combining 60 forward primers for TCR Vbeta segments and 13 reverse primers for TCR Jbeta segments was used. This immuneACCESS table, as held by TCRdb, lists in-frame sequences with V and J called but not all clones. Of the missing ones, under half trace to an unresolved V gene in checked studies; the others have no known cause. Recorded for this sample are 140,000 or so clones; approximately 72% of them occurred a single time. Clones ranked in the top ten supply 6.5% of the sample. The sequencing sample was made of PBMCs. The receptors come from a woman in her fifties or sixties in good health and CMV-seronegative.

This clone was recorded a few times. The J gene is TRBJ2-3, the V gene TRBV10-3, with 12 bases matching TRBD2. Germline V gene lookup returns CDR1 ENHRY and CDR2 SYGVKD. The V gene end was trimmed by 4 bases and the J gene end by 0 bases; junction bases not matched to a gene: 2. This CDR3 is 16 amino acids long. This chain's CDR3 is CAISGLAGGSTDTQYF. CDR3 nucleotides: TGTGCCATCAGTGGGCTAGCGGGGGGGAGCACAGATACGCAGTATTTT.

This sequence joins TRBV2 and TRBJ2-5, with 7 bases aligning to TRBD2. This CDR3 contains 15 residues. The J segment lost 4 bases and the V segment lost 7 bases, leaving 12 bases of the junction unmatched. Germline V gene sequence: CDR1 SNHLY, CDR2 FYNNEI. This chain's CDR3 is CASTSFRAGRETQYF. CDR3 bases: TGTGCCAGCACGAGCTTCAGAGCGGGGAGAGAGACCCAGTACTTC.

The DNA for the CDR3 is TGTGCCAGCAGGCGGGGGGCTCTCACCGGGGAGCTGTTTTTT. Amino acids: CASRRGALTGELFF. The J gene is TRBJ2-2, the V gene TRBV7-2, with 8 bases that match TRBD2. The V segment lost 6 bases and the J segment 4 bases; nucleotides outside the gene matches: 4. Germline values: CDR1 SGHTA, CDR2 FQGNSA. The CDR3 sequence is 14 residues long.

The J gene is TRBJ1-5, the V gene TRBV7-2; no clear D gene. CDR1 and CDR2 from the germline V gene are SGHTA and FQGNSA. This CDR3 region has 13 residues. Trimming removed 0 bases at V and 6 bases at J, with 6 bases between. CDR3 nucleotides: TGTGCCAGCAGCTTAGCGGCCGCTCAGCCCCAGCATTTT. This translates into CASSLAAAQPQHF.

This sequence joins TRBV9 and TRBJ1-3; D call uncertain. CDR1 and CDR2 from the germline V gene are SGDLS and YYNGEE. V was pared by 2 bases and J by 8 bases, with 14 bases between. There are 14 residues in the CDR3. The CDR3 sequence: CASSVDEWGDTIYF. Here the CDR3 DNA reads TGTGCCAGCAGCGTGGATGAGTGGGGAGACACCATATATTTT.

This clone was counted between two and nine times. This chain's CDR3 is CASSLVGTGDGEQYF. The CDR3 DNA is TGTGCCAGCAGCTTAGTAGGGACGGGAGATGGCGAGCAGTACTTC. The genes are TRBV7-6 and TRBJ2-7, with D tentatively TRBD2 (6 bases). Looked up from germline, CDR1 is SGHVS and CDR2 is FNYEAQ. The V end lost 1 base, the J end lost 6 bases, and 16 bases lay between the germline ends. This CDR3 comprises 15 residues.

Of note for this clone: One end of the junction is discordant with germline, which a read error may explain. J is TRBJ1-2 and V is TRBV2; the D is unclear. Germline CDR1 SNHLY, CDR2 FYNNEI. The CDR3 length is 13 residues. The DNA for the CDR3 is TGTGCCAGCACCGGACTGTGGGTACAGAGGGTTTTATTC. Protein: CASTGLWVQRVLF.

The rearrangement joins TRBV19 to TRBJ2-2; TRBD1 matches 7 bases. Losses at the gene ends were 5 bases for V and 6 bases for J; bases not matched to a gene: 6. The CDR3 covers 14 residues. CDR1 is LNHDA, CDR2 SQIVND, per germline (reference sequence). The CDR3 nucleotides are TGTGCCAGTAGTGAAGGGGGCGGCCCCGGGGAGCTGTTTTTT. Translating gives CASSEGGGPGELFF. The full variable domain, completed using reference TRBV19 and TRBJ2-2, is DGGITQSPKYLFRKEGQNVTLSCEQNLNHDAMYWYRQDPGQGLRLIYYSQIVNDFQKGDIAEGYSVSREKKESFPLTVTSAQKNPTAFYLCASSEGGGPGELFFGEGSRLTVL.

The J gene is TRBJ1-2, the V gene TRBV7-8, with a tentative D call TRBD1 (5 bases). V was trimmed by 3 bases and J by 4 bases, leaving 9 bases between them. The CDR3 loop spans 13 amino acids. Germline assignment: CDR1 SGHVS and CDR2 FQNEAQ. CDR3 protein: CASSFRQSYGYTF. CDR3 nucleotide sequence: TGTGCCAGCAGCTTCAGACAGTCCTATGGCTACACCTTC.

This chain links TRBV29-1 with TRBJ2-5; D is uncertain. V was shortened by 8 bases and J by 5 bases, with 12 bases between the two germline ends. The length of the CDR3 is 11 residues. Germline-derived CDR1 and CDR2 are SQVTM and ANQGSEA. Here the CDR3 reads CSSSVWETQYF. CDR3 sequence (DNA): TGCAGCTCCTCAGTCTGGGAGACCCAGTACTTC. Based on the CDR3 plus reference TRBV29-1 and TRBJ2-5, the full variable domain is SAVISQKPSRDICQRGTSLTIQCQVDSQVTMMFWYRQQPGQSLTLIATANQGSEATYESGFVIDKFPISRPNLTFSTLTVSNMSPEDSSIYLCSSSVWETQYFGPGTRLLVL.

The rearrangement uses TRBV2 and TRBJ2-1; TRBD2 matches 9 bases. V was pared by 3 bases and J by 4 bases, with 4 bases of the junction left unmatched. CDR3 length: 15 amino acids. Per germline, CDR1 SNHLY and CDR2 FYNNEI. DNA for the CDR3: TGTGCCAGCAGTGAGGGGCTAGCGGGGTACAATGAGCAGTTCTTC. This sequence encodes CASSEGLAGYNEQFF.

V gene TRBV5-6 combines with J gene TRBJ2-5; D unresolved. The germline V gene encodes CDR1 SGHDT and CDR2 YYEEEE. The CDR3 sequence is 15 residues long. V dropped 0 bases and J dropped 0 bases, with 9 bases sitting between them. The CDR3 region has the DNA TGTGCCAGCAGCTTGGGGGCGAGCTACCAAGAGACCCAGTACTTC. This sequence encodes CASSLGASYQETQYF.

The chain uses TRBV5-4 and TRBJ2-2; 8 nucleotides line up with TRBD2. CDR3 size: 15 residues. Germline loops: CDR1 SGHNT, CDR2 YYREEE (reference sequence). Germline trimming cut 4 bases from V and 1 base from J; bases unmatched to any gene: 3. CDR3 nucleotide sequence: TGTGCCAGCAGCGCCGGGACTAGGAACACCGGGGAGCTGTTTTTT. Protein: CASSAGTRNTGELFF.

This rearrangement joins TRBV4-3 to TRBJ2-3; D gene uncertain. V was clipped by 3 bases and J by 4 bases, with 8 bases between them. The CDR3 is 13 amino acids. The V gene's germline CDR1 is LGHNA and CDR2 YSLEER. CDR3 sequence: CASSHRLADTQYF. The CDR3 DNA sequence: TGCGCCAGCAGCCACAGACTCGCAGATACGCAGTATTTT.

The V gene is TRBV5-8, the J gene TRBJ1-2; D unclear. CDR1 is SGHTS, CDR2 YDEGEE, per germline. V was clipped by 5 bases and J by 0 bases, with 11 bases between them. The CDR3 has 14 amino acids. CDR3 sequence reads: CASSSTVANYGYTF. Here the CDR3 DNA reads TGTGCCAGCAGTTCAACGGTGGCTAACTATGGCTACACCTTC. The variable domain in full, completed from reference TRBV5-8 and TRBJ1-2, reads EAGVTQSPTHLIKTRGQQATLRCSPISGHTSVYWYQQALGLGLQFLLWYDEGEERNRGNFPPRFSGRQFPNYSSELNVNALELEDSALYLCASSSTVANYGYTFGSGTRLTVV.

CDR3 sequence (DNA): TGTGCCAGCAGCTTGGGAGGGAACACCGGGGAGCTGTTTTTT. Protein: CASSLGGNTGELFF. V gene TRBV11-3 combines with J gene TRBJ2-2, with a weak D call TRBD2 (6 bases). The CDR3 sequence is 14 residues long. Germline CDR1 and CDR2: SGHNT and YENEEA. The V and J ends lost 3 bases and 1 base respectively, with 6 bases between them.

The gene calls are TRBV28 and TRBJ1-1; D is ambiguous. The V end was cut by 4 bases, the J end by 2 bases, with 17 bases between. Germline V gene data show CDR1 as MDHEN and CDR2 as SYDVKM. The CDR3 has 16 amino acids. The CDR3 sequence: CASSSIGGGKNTEAFF. DNA for the CDR3: TGTGCCAGCAGTTCGATTGGAGGCGGAAAAAACACTGAAGCTTTCTTT. The variable domain in full, completed from reference TRBV28 and TRBJ1-1, reads DVKVTQSSRYLVKRTGEKVFLECVQDMDHENMFWYRQDPGLGLRLIYFSYDVKMKEKGDIPEGYSVSREKKERFSLILESASTNQTSMYLCASSSIGGGKNTEAFFGQGTRLTVV.

The chain has TRBV5-8 and TRBJ1-4, with 7 positions matching TRBD1. The CDR3 consists of 15 residues. Germline V gene data show CDR1 as SGHTS and CDR2 as YDEGEE. J lost 8 bases, V lost 7 bases, and 14 bases had no gene match. In nucleotides, the CDR3 is TGTGCCAGCTCCATGAGACAGGGCCAAGGAGAAAAACTGTTTTTT. Amino acid sequence: CASSMRQGQGEKLFF.

The chain employs TRBV7-8 and TRBJ2-5; a possible D gene is TRBD1 (7 bases). From germline, CDR1 is SGHVS and CDR2 FQNEAQ. V gave up 1 base and J gave up 5 bases, with 14 bases separating them. This CDR3 contains 15 residues. The CDR3 DNA is TGTGCCAGCAGCTTAGGAGGGGGCGCGGGGGAGACCCAGTACTTC. It encodes CASSLGGGAGETQYF.

J is TRBJ1-5 and V is TRBV7-2; weak D call: TRBD1 (6 bases). Germline CDR1 is SGHTA and CDR2 is FQGNSA. V was trimmed by 4 bases and J by 6 bases, leaving 10 bases between them. The CDR3 contains 13 residues. CDR3 in amino acids: CASSSRGFQPQHF. The CDR3 bases are TGTGCCAGCAGCTCAAGGGGGTTTCAGCCCCAGCATTTT.

The V call is TRBV11-1, the J call TRBJ2-7; D is undetermined. CDR3 length equals 14 residues. CDR1 and CDR2 from the germline V gene are SGHAT and FQDESV (reference sequence). V gave up 1 base and J gave up 0 bases, with 7 bases separating them. The CDR3 sequence: CASSLDPSSYEQYF. Written as DNA, the CDR3 is TGTGCCAGCAGCTTAGATCCGAGCTCCTACGAGCAGTACTTC.

This clone was counted only a few times. This chain joins TRBV5-4 and TRBJ2-7; a weak D match, TRBD2 (6 bases). V lost 4 bases and J lost 4, with 12 bases in between. Germline-derived CDR1 and CDR2 are SGHNT and YYREEE (reference sequence). The CDR3 contains 13 residues. CDR3 in amino acids: CASSGGVGYEQYF. The CDR3 DNA reads as TGTGCCAGCAGCGGAGGGGTCGGGTACGAGCAGTACTTC.

V and J are TRBV6-1 and TRBJ1-1; TRBD1 is a possible D gene (6 bases). The CDR3 is made up of 14 amino acids. CDR1 and CDR2 (germline): MNHNS, SASEGT. V lost 0 bases and J 1 base, leaving 6 bases between the germline ends. CDR3 nucleotide sequence: TGTGCCAGCAGTGAAGCGACAGGGAACACTGAAGCTTTCTTT. This gives the protein CASSEATGNTEAFF.

Regarding this clone: Germline and junction disagree at one end, which may indicate a read error. The chain links TRBV27 to TRBJ1-4; D is possibly TRBD1 (5 bases). The germline gives CDR1 MNHEY, CDR2 SMNVEV (reference sequence). This CDR3 contains 14 residues. CDR3 in DNA: TGTGCCAGCAGTTTCAGGACAACTAATGAAAAACTGCTTTTT. Translating gives CASSFRTTNEKLLF.

V and J are TRBV7-2 and TRBJ2-2, with 10 bases aligning to TRBD2. Germline loops: CDR1 SGHTA, CDR2 FQGNSA. With V trimmed by 6 bases and J by 5 bases, 9 bases remained unmatched. The CDR3 is made up of 16 amino acids. CDR3 amino acids: CASRQEAGGGTGELFF. CDR3 bases: TGTGCCAGCAGACAAGAAGCGGGAGGGGGGACCGGGGAGCTGTTTTTT. Full variable domain (rest looked up from reference TRBV7-2 and TRBJ2-2): GAGVSQSPSNKVTEKGKDVELRCDPISGHTALYWYRQSLGQGLEFLIYFQGNSAPDKSGLPSDRFSAERTGGSVSTLTIQRTQQEDSAVYLCASRQEAGGGTGELFFGEGSRLTVL.

This clone was counted between two and nine times. V usage is TRBV9 and J usage is TRBJ2-1, with 14 positions matching TRBD2. The CDR3 is 15 residues long. Looked up from germline, CDR1 is SGDLS and CDR2 is YYNGEE. V lost 3 bases and J lost 7; bases outside the gene matches: 3. CDR3 protein: CASSGGLAGGNEQFF. In DNA form, the CDR3 reads TGTGCCAGCAGCGGAGGACTAGCGGGGGGTAATGAGCAGTTCTTC.